The 17 T cell receptor beta chains listed next were all sequenced from one sample in a study of cytomegalovirus exposure and HLA in healthy donors. The PCR made use of 60 Vbeta and 13 Jbeta primers. Assay: immunoSEQ multiplex PCR; the TCRdb copy retains only in-frame clones and omits some. The table includes around 200,000 clones, approximately 82% detected once. Sequenced material: PBMCs. These receptors all come from a woman aged 40 to 50 in good health and CMV-seronegative.

The V gene is TRBV9, the J gene TRBJ2-1; D not resolved. The CDR3 sequence is 12 residues long. Germline V CDR1 and CDR2: SGDLS, YYNGEE. V gave up 3 bases and J gave up 1 base, with 2 bases separating them. The CDR3 sequence is CASSASYNEQFF. In DNA, the CDR3 is TGTGCCAGCAGCGCTTCCTACAATGAGCAGTTCTTC.

In DNA, the CDR3 is TGTGCCAGCAGCTTAAGCCAGGGGTCCCTTGCTGGCTACACCTTC. This codes for CASSLSQGSLAGYTF. The rearrangement joins TRBV7-6 to TRBJ1-2; tentatively, D is TRBD1 (6 bases). Trimming took off 2 bases at V and 7 bases at J, with 17 bases between the two ends. CDR3 length: 15 residues. Germline CDR1 and CDR2: SGHVS and FNYEAQ.

This clone came up once. The CDR3 is CATSRGGDSYEQYF. The CDR3, as DNA: TGTGCCACCAGCAGAGGCGGTGACTCCTACGAGCAGTACTTC. V and J are TRBV15 and TRBJ2-7, with D hard to call. The CDR3 is 14 residues long. V lost 1 base to trimming and J lost 0 bases, with 7 bases between them. Per germline, CDR1 LNHNV and CDR2 YYDKDF (reference sequence). The full variable domain, completed using reference TRBV15 and TRBJ2-7, is DAMVIQNPRYQVTQFGKPVTLSCSQTLNHNVMYWYQQKSSQAPKLLFHYYDKDFNNEADTPDNFQSRRPNTSFCFLDIRSPGLGDTAMYLCATSRGGDSYEQYFGPGTRLTVT.

The J gene is TRBJ2-5, the V gene TRBV29-1; TRBD1 aligns across 10 bases. The CDR3 sequence is 15 residues long. The junction had 8 bases not matched to a gene; V was cut back by 2 bases and J by 5 bases. Germline CDR1 and CDR2: SQVTM and ANQGSEA. The CDR3 reads CSVERSGQGLETQYF. CDR3 in DNA: TGCAGCGTTGAAAGGTCGGGACAGGGGTTGGAGACCCAGTACTTC.

This chain uses TRBV6-1 with TRBJ1-2; the D gene is possibly TRBD1 (6 bases). Deletions cut 2 bases from V and 2 bases from J, with 12 bases between. The germline V gene has CDR1 MNHNS and CDR2 SASEGT. The CDR3 consists of 15 residues. CDR3 loop: CASSELGATNYGYTF. CDR3 nucleotide sequence: TGTGCCAGCAGTGAACTGGGGGCCACGAACTATGGCTACACCTTC.

This clone has just a few counts. The V and J genes are TRBV2 and TRBJ2-1; 9 bases fit TRBD2. The CDR3 length is 14 residues. Germline V gene sequence: CDR1 SNHLY, CDR2 FYNNEI. Trimming removed 8 bases from V and 9 bases from J; junction bases left unmatched: 11. The CDR3 loop is CASFPSGASGEQFF. The CDR3 region has the DNA TGTGCCAGCTTTCCTAGCGGGGCCTCGGGTGAGCAGTTCTTC.

This rearrangement joins TRBV19 to TRBJ1-4; TRBD1 agrees at 7 bases. In germline, CDR1 is LNHDA, CDR2 SQIVND (reference sequence). J gave up 8 bases and V 7 bases, and 4 bases lay outside the gene matches. This CDR3 contains 12 residues. This chain's CDR3 is CASIDRAEKLFF. The CDR3 coding sequence is TGTGCCAGTATCGACAGGGCCGAAAAACTGTTTTTT.

The chain carries TRBV10-3 and TRBJ2-7; 7 bases are a match to TRBD1. This CDR3 is 14 amino acids long. Per germline, CDR1 ENHRY and CDR2 SYGVKD. The junction had 12 bases not matched to a gene; V was cut back by 6 bases and J by 7 bases. The CDR3 loop reads CAISNLDRAREQYF. CDR3 coding DNA: TGTGCCATCAGCAACCTAGACAGGGCTAGGGAGCAGTACTTC.

The gene calls are TRBV2 and TRBJ2-3, with a possible D match to TRBD1 (7 bases). V shed 7 bases and J shed 2 bases, with 22 bases lying between them. Germline assignment: CDR1 SNHLY and CDR2 FYNNEI. This CDR3 region has 17 residues. This chain's CDR3 is CASKGATRSYATDTQYF. As DNA, the CDR3 is TGTGCCAGCAAGGGGGCGACTAGAAGTTACGCCACAGATACGCAGTATTTT. The full variable domain, its missing parts supplied by reference TRBV2 and TRBJ2-3, is EPEVTQTPSHQVTQMGQEVILRCVPISNHLYFYWYRQILGQKVEFLVSFYNNEISEKSEIFDDQFSVERPDGSNFTLKIRSTKLEDSAMYFCASKGATRSYATDTQYFGPGTRLTVL.

This chain joins TRBV29-1 and TRBJ2-5, with 7 bases aligning to TRBD2. J gave up 5 bases and V 4 bases, and 7 bases lay outside the gene matches. The CDR3 loop spans 13 amino acids. Germline CDR1 is SQVTM and CDR2 is ANQGSEA. In DNA form, the CDR3 reads TGCAGCGTTGCTGGCGGAGCGGGGGAGACCCAGTACTTC. It specifies CSVAGGAGETQYF.

This CDR3 reads CASRRQGAVTEAFF. CDR3 nucleotide sequence: TGTGCCAGCAGGCGGCAGGGGGCGGTTACTGAAGCTTTCTTT. The chain is built from TRBV27 and TRBJ1-1, with 8 bases identical to TRBD1. The CDR3 has 14 residues. J lost 5 bases, V lost 6 bases, and 8 bases had no gene match. CDR1 and CDR2 (germline): MNHEY, SMNVEV (reference sequence).

The rearrangement links TRBV4-3 to TRBJ1-1; 9 bases line up with TRBD1. Losses at the gene ends were 4 bases for V and 4 bases for J; bases not matched to a gene: 4. This CDR3 has 14 residues. The germline CDR1 and CDR2 sequences are LGHNA and YSLEER. The CDR3 protein is CASSPGTGSTEAFF. The CDR3 DNA follows: TGCGCCAGCAGCCCAGGGACAGGGAGCACTGAAGCTTTCTTT.

This chain links TRBV30 with TRBJ1-5; D remains ambiguous. CDR3 size: 16 residues. V shed 3 bases and J shed 0 bases, with 15 bases lying between them. The germline V gene encodes CDR1 GTSNPN and CDR2 SVGIG (reference sequence). The DNA of the CDR3 is TGTGCCTGGAGCACCGTCCGAACAGTTAGCAATCAGCCCCAGCATTTT. Amino acid sequence: CAWSTVRTVSNQPQHF. The entire variable domain, with the rest obtained from reference TRBV30 and TRBJ1-5, is as follows: SQTIHQWPATLVQPVGSPLSLECTVEGTSNPNLYWYRQAAGRGLQLLFYSVGIGQISSEVPQNLSASRPQDRQFILSSKKLLLSDSGFYLCAWSTVRTVSNQPQHFGDGTRLSIL.

V and J are TRBV18 and TRBJ1-1; TRBD1 matches at 9 bases. Per germline, CDR1 KGHSH and CDR2 LQKENI. V lost 5 bases to trimming and J lost 1 base; unmatched junction nucleotides: 5. The CDR3 covers 15 residues. The CDR3 DNA is TGTGCCAGCTCAGTAAGACAGGGGGGGAACACTGAAGCTTTCTTT. Its translation: CASSVRQGGNTEAFF.

This chain uses TRBV7-9 with TRBJ2-2, with D unresolved. In germline, CDR1 is SEHNR, CDR2 FQNEAQ (reference sequence). CDR3 size: 15 residues. Between the trimmed V and J ends, which lost 4 bases and 4 bases, there was a span of 13 bases. The CDR3 spells CASSSPRVLTGELFF. CDR3 in DNA: TGTGCCAGCAGCTCCCCACGGGTGCTCACCGGGGAGCTGTTTTTT.

The table lists this clone with a few counts. The chain couples TRBV9 to TRBJ1-2; D call uncertain. V was trimmed by 7 bases and J by 4 bases, leaving 17 bases between them. This CDR3 is 14 amino acids long. CDR1 is SGDLS, CDR2 YYNGEE, per germline. The CDR3 nucleotides read TGTGCCAGCCACCGCGGGTATGGTGGCTATGGCTACACCTTC. Its translation: CASHRGYGGYGYTF.

This clone was seen a few times. In the same sample, other DNA sequences code for this CDR3. The chain's CDR3 is CASSLGQGSTEAFF. The CDR3 DNA reads as TGTGCCAGCAGCCTGGGACAGGGGAGCACTGAAGCTTTCTTT. The chain couples TRBV7-9 to TRBJ1-1, with 10 bases matching TRBD1. CDR3 size: 14 residues. CDR1 and CDR2 (germline): SEHNR, FQNEAQ (reference sequence). The ends lost 5 bases at V and 4 bases at J; junction bases unmatched: 4.